Below are 27 T cell receptor beta chains sequenced from a single sample in a study of regulatory T cells in long-lasting Graves disease. Time point of the sample: newly diagnosed GD, antithyroid drugs for less than 3 months. Researchers made the TCR library from RNA that was extracted from PBMCs. According to the study, TCR beta libraries were built with iRepertoire HTBI primers and CDR3-region Arm-PCR. One entry per CDR3 protein, called by TCRdb with MiXCR from the multiplex PCR reads. The table lists approximately 390,000 distinct CDR3 sequences, roughly 15% of them singletons. The sample was also reused in another study, on T cells in Graves' hyperthyroidism and ophthalmopathy.

The sample consisted of peripheral blood mononuclear cells (PBMCs), taken at new diagnosis, from a patient treated with antithyroid drugs. These receptors all come from a woman between 18 and 30 years old with Graves disease.

This clonotype was seen at least ten times. The chain links TRBV20-1 to TRBJ2-5; 9 bases match TRBD1. The CDR3 extends over 14 amino acids. Trimming at V came to 5 bases and at J to 3 bases, leaving 7 bases not matched to a gene. Looked up from germline, CDR1 is DFQATT and CDR2 is SNEGSKA (reference sequence). The CDR3 loop is CSAFRGTGKETQYF. The CDR3 bases are TGCAGTGCTTTCCGAGGGACAGGGAAAGAGACCCAGTACTTC.

This clonotype was seen many times. The gene calls are TRBV3-1 and TRBJ2-7, with 7 bases matching TRBD2. V was clipped by 1 base and J by 2 bases; unmatched bases: 8. Germline V lookup: CDR1 LGHDT, CDR2 YNNKEL (reference sequence). The CDR3 length is 16 residues. CDR3 in amino acids: CASSQGDGRPPYEQYF. The CDR3 nucleotides are TGTGCCAGCAGCCAAGGGGACGGGAGGCCCCCCTACGAGCAGTACTTC.

This clonotype was counted many times. The rearrangement joins TRBV5-1 to TRBJ2-1; D is undetermined. The CDR3 loop spans 16 amino acids. Trimming took 2 bases from V and 8 from J, leaving 20 bases between them. CDR1 and CDR2 (germline): SGHRS, YFSETQ. CDR3 sequence: CASSFQGSPPFHEQFF. For the CDR3, the DNA is TGCGCCAGCAGCTTCCAAGGTTCACCCCCCTTCCATGAGCAGTTCTTC.

As for this clonotype: Given the absence of the conserved phenylalanine or tryptophan at the CDR3 end, a read error is likely. The V gene is TRBV7-2, the J gene TRBJ2-7; D is uncertain. This CDR3 region has 13 residues. With 3 bases removed from V and 5 bases from J, the gap between germline ends came to 11 bases. Germline values: CDR1 SGHTA, CDR2 FQGNSA. The CDR3 sequence: CASSLDPLHEQYS. DNA of the CDR3: TGTGCCAGCAGCTTGGACCCCCTCCACGAGCAGTACTCC.

This clonotype was observed at least ten times. The CDR3 loop is CASSQDWASGANVLTF. The CDR3 region has the DNA TGTGCCAGCAGCCAAGATTGGGCCTCTGGGGCCAACGTCCTGACTTTC. The rearrangement links TRBV3-1 to TRBJ2-6, with D hard to call. Germline CDR1 is LGHDT and CDR2 is YNNKEL (reference sequence). The ends were cut back, 0 bases at V and 0 bases at J, with 6 bases in the middle. This CDR3 is built from 16 residues.

This clonotype has a count of ten or more. The chain links TRBV7-8 to TRBJ2-1; D ambiguous. V was trimmed by 4 bases and J by 4 bases, leaving 11 bases between them. Germline CDR1 is SGHVS and CDR2 is FQNEAQ. CDR3 size: 14 residues. The CDR3 nucleotides read TGTGCCAGCAGCTCACTGACTGCTTACAATGAGCAGTTCTTC. Protein sequence: CASSSLTAYNEQFF.

This clonotype was seen ten or more times. The chain employs TRBV6-2 or TRBV6-3 and TRBJ1-5, with 8 bases matching TRBD1. CDR1 is MNHEY, CDR2 SVGEGT, per germline. The CDR3 runs 17 residues. Trimming at V came to 5 bases and at J to 1 base, leaving 10 bases not matched to a gene. CDR3: CASSAGQTGGSNQPQHF. CDR3 nucleotides: TGTGCCAGCAGTGCGGGTCAAACAGGGGGGAGCAATCAGCCCCAGCATTTT.

The V and J genes are TRBV7-3 and TRBJ2-7; maybe TRBD2 (6 bases). This CDR3 spans 14 amino acids. The V and J ends lost 5 bases and 6 bases respectively, with 17 bases between them. Per germline, CDR1 SGHTA and CDR2 FQGTGA. CDR3 sequence reads: CASSLGTAFSEQYF. The CDR3 DNA reads TGTGCCAGCAGCCTGGGGACTGCCTTTAGCGAGCAGTACTTC.

The CDR3 sequence: CSVQDDRYEQYF. The CDR3 DNA reads as TGCAGCGTTCAGGACGACCGGTACGAGCAGTACTTC. V is TRBV29-1 and J is TRBJ2-7; unclear D gene. The CDR3 has 12 amino acids. Germline CDR1 reads SQVTM; CDR2 reads ANQGSEA. The germline V and J ends were trimmed by 5 bases and 4 bases, with 12 bases remaining between them.

This clonotype was found many times. The chain carries TRBV12-3 or TRBV12-4 and TRBJ2-7, with 9 positions matching TRBD2. This CDR3 is built from 14 residues. V shed 2 bases, J shed 3 bases, and the junction held 2 bases outside the gene matches. The CDR3 region is CASSLLAGNYEQYF. The CDR3 DNA sequence: TGTGCCAGCAGTTTACTAGCGGGAAACTACGAGCAGTACTTC.

This clonotype was counted many times. The J gene is TRBJ2-6, the V gene TRBV7-6; no reliable D call. The germline CDR1 and CDR2 sequences are SGHVS and FNYEAQ. V was clipped by 6 bases and J by 4 bases, with 16 bases between them. This CDR3 is built from 16 residues. The CDR3 nucleotides read TGTGCCAGCAGTATGACTTTGGGATCCGGGGCCAACGTCCTGACTTTC. Amino acid sequence: CASSMTLGSGANVLTF.

The J gene is TRBJ1-2, the V gene TRBV19; TRBD1 might be the D (5 bases). CDR1 and CDR2 (germline): LNHDA, SQIVND (reference sequence). The CDR3 has 15 residues. The V gene lost 3 bases and the J gene lost 8 bases, with 19 bases spanning the gap. Here the CDR3 DNA reads TGTGCCAGTAGTATGGCCATTCAGGGTTCTTGGGGCTACACCTTC. It encodes CASSMAIQGSWGYTF.

This clonotype appeared many times. The chain has TRBV28 and TRBJ1-5; D not resolved. The CDR3 runs 14 residues. The germline V gene encodes CDR1 MDHEN and CDR2 SYDVKM. V was pared by 2 bases and J by 3 bases, with 8 bases between. CDR3 protein: CASSLQQSNQPQHF. Written as DNA, the CDR3 is TGTGCCAGCAGTTTACAACAGTCCAATCAGCCCCAGCATTTT.

This clonotype occurred many times. The J gene is TRBJ2-7, the V gene TRBV6-1, with D possibly being TRBD2 (6 bases). The V end lost 6 bases, the J end lost 6 bases, and 15 bases lay between the germline ends. Germline-derived CDR1 and CDR2 are MNHNS and SASEGT. This CDR3 comprises 13 residues. CDR3 protein: CASSQTSWGEQYF. The CDR3, as DNA: TGTGCCAGCAGCCAGACTAGTTGGGGCGAGCAGTACTTC.

This clonotype was seen a single time. This sequence is one base from a far larger clone and is likely a read error. The V call is TRBV11-2, the J call TRBJ2-1; D possibly corresponds to TRBD2 (6 bases). From germline, CDR1 is SGHAT and CDR2 FQNNGV. The CDR3 is made up of 14 amino acids. Trimming took 6 bases from V and 10 from J, leaving 19 bases between them. CDR3 sequence (DNA): TGTGCCAGCAGAGGGTGGCGGGACTCCTACGAGCAGTTCTTC. Residues: CASRGWRDSYEQFF.

The V and J genes are TRBV5-1 and TRBJ1-2; D unresolved. Trimming pared 2 bases from V and 6 bases from J, leaving 11 bases between. Germline CDR1 and CDR2: SGHRS and YFSETQ. This CDR3 has 13 residues. This chain's CDR3 is CASSLGLQDGYTF. In nucleotides, the CDR3 is TGCGCCAGCAGCTTAGGCCTCCAAGATGGCTACACCTTC.

This clonotype appeared many times. The chain carries TRBV28 and TRBJ1-5; 12 bases match TRBD1. The germline gives CDR1 MDHEN, CDR2 SYDVKM. The CDR3 is made up of 16 amino acids. With 2 bases clipped from V and 7 bases from J, the junction kept 6 bases outside the gene matches. The CDR3 reads CASSLMGQGALQPQHF. The CDR3 DNA is TGTGCCAGCAGTTTAATGGGACAGGGGGCATTACAGCCCCAGCATTTT.

This clonotype was recorded at least ten times. The genes are TRBV6-2 or TRBV6-3 and TRBJ2-3, with D possibly being TRBD2 (6 bases). Trimming removed 9 bases at V and 1 base at J, with 17 bases between. This CDR3 is 15 amino acids long. CDR1 and CDR2 (germline): MNHEY, SVGEGT. DNA of the CDR3: TGTGCCAGTCCTAACACGGGAGTCGGCACAGATACGCAGTATTTT. Encoded protein: CASPNTGVGTDTQYF.

This clonotype was seen a handful of times. The rearrangement uses TRBV29-1 and TRBJ2-7; a weak D match, TRBD2 (5 bases). V was cut by 6 bases and J by 2 bases, with 14 bases left in between. The CDR3 spans 13 residues. CDR1 SQVTM and CDR2 ANQGSEA come from the germline V gene. DNA for the CDR3: TGCAGCGTCGGAGGAACTGTTACCTACGAGCAGTACTTC. Translating gives CSVGGTVTYEQYF.

There are many counts of this clonotype. The chain carries TRBV2 and TRBJ1-1; TRBD1 might be the D (6 bases). The CDR3 length is 14 residues. Germline V gene sequence: CDR1 SNHLY, CDR2 FYNNEI. The germline V and J ends were trimmed by 3 bases and 1 base, with 9 bases remaining between them. CDR3 loop: CASSDGTWNTEAFF. CDR3 bases: TGTGCCAGCAGTGATGGGACATGGAACACTGAAGCTTTCTTT. The whole variable domain, remainder taken from reference TRBV2 and TRBJ1-1, is EPEVTQTPSHQVTQMGQEVILRCVPISNHLYFYWYRQILGQKVEFLVSFYNNEISEKSEIFDDQFSVERPDGSNFTLKIRSTKLEDSAMYFCASSDGTWNTEAFFGQGTRLTVV.

The gene calls are TRBV2 and TRBJ2-2; 7 positions match TRBD1. V was clipped by 6 bases and J by 5 bases; unmatched bases: 9. The CDR3 runs to 15 residues. From germline, CDR1 is SNHLY and CDR2 FYNNEI. CDR3 sequence: CASSHRRGQTGELFF. The CDR3 DNA sequence: TGTGCCAGCAGCCACCGAAGGGGGCAGACCGGGGAGCTGTTTTTT.

This clonotype was observed many times. The V gene is TRBV5-1, the J gene TRBJ2-5; either TRBD1 or TRBD2 may supply D (7 bases each). V lost 3 bases and J lost 1, with 13 bases in between. The CDR3 runs to 15 residues. The V gene's germline CDR1 is SGHRS and CDR2 YFSETQ. The CDR3: CASSSRGGFQETQYF. DNA for the CDR3: TGCGCCAGCAGCTCCAGGGGGGGATTCCAAGAGACCCAGTACTTC.

Of note for this clonotype: This may be a read error: a much more frequent sequence differs by one nucleotide. The J gene is TRBJ1-2, the V gene TRBV12-3 or TRBV12-4; D uncertain. CDR3 size: 12 residues. The V end lost 8 bases, the J end lost 6 bases, and 13 bases lay between the germline ends. DNA for the CDR3: TGTGCCAGCGGTCGCGATAAGAATGGCTACACCTTC. Its protein product is CASGRDKNGYTF.

This clonotype appeared a single time. A read error may explain this, as a much larger clone is one base away. V and J are TRBV6-2 or TRBV6-3 and TRBJ2-1, with TRBD2 matching 13 bases. Germline V gives CDR1 MNHEY, CDR2 SVGEGT. V shed 7 bases, J shed 7 bases, and the junction held 7 bases outside the gene matches. This CDR3 comprises 15 residues. CDR3 coding DNA: TGTGCCAGCACCCCCGGACTAGCGGGAGTAAATGAGCAGTTCTTC. Translating gives CASTPGLAGVNEQFF.

This clonotype was observed a handful of times. This chain uses TRBV4-1 with TRBJ1-1; D not resolved. CDR1 MGHRA and CDR2 YSYEKL come from the germline V gene. This CDR3 contains 16 residues. The V end lost 0 bases, the J end lost 4 bases, and 15 bases lay between the germline ends. The CDR3 DNA follows: TGCGCCAGCAGCCAAGATATGCCGTCCGTGAGCACTGAAGCTTTCTTT. It translates to CASSQDMPSVSTEAFF.

Many counts were recorded for this clonotype. This rearrangement joins TRBV14 to TRBJ1-2, with no clear D. V lost 4 bases and J 8 bases, leaving 11 bases between the germline ends. This CDR3 is 12 amino acids long. Germline V CDR1 and CDR2: SGHDN, FVKESK. CDR3 DNA sequence: TGTGCCAGCAGCCCAAACAAGGTGGGCTACACCTTC. It codes for CASSPNKVGYTF.

The chain is built from TRBV19 and TRBJ1-4; 9 nucleotides line up with TRBD1. In germline, CDR1 is LNHDA, CDR2 SQIVND (reference sequence). V gave up 3 bases and J gave up 8 bases; unmatched junction bases: 4. CDR3 length: 14 residues. The CDR3 nucleotides are TGTGCCAGTAGTATGGGACAGGGTATGGAAAAACTGTTTTTT. Amino acid sequence: CASSMGQGMEKLFF.